One sample yielded the 19 T cell receptor beta chains listed below, sequenced in a study of T cell responses to AZD1222 COVID-19 vaccine (dated by TCRdb to 2020 to 2023). Library preparation was by the immunoSEQ multiplex PCR assay. TCRdb holds this immuneACCESS table with in-frame rearrangements only. Some clones are missing; in checked studies, unresolved V genes explain under half, and the rest has no known cause. The sample table records 160,000 or so clones; about nine tenths of these occur just once. The ten largest clones add up to roughly 5.5% of the sample. Read against the paper, the sample's time point label means: baseline before first vaccination. Sequenced material: peripheral blood, taken on day 0 of AZD1222 vaccination. These receptors originate from an adult in good health.

The chain joins TRBV28 to TRBJ1-5; D might be TRBD1 (5 bases). CDR3 length equals 12 residues. Germline lookup yields CDR1 MDHEN and CDR2 SYDVKM. V dropped 5 bases and J dropped 9 bases, with 11 bases sitting between them. CDR3 in DNA: TGTGCCAGCAGTCTGAGGGGAAGGCCCCAGCATTTT. Translated: CASSLRGRPQHF.

This chain uses TRBV2 with TRBJ2-1; the match to TRBD2 covers 8 bases. The junction had 12 bases not matched to a gene; V was cut back by 5 bases and J by 6 bases. The CDR3 has 16 residues. The germline gives CDR1 SNHLY, CDR2 FYNNEI. The chain's CDR3 is CASSNPPSGFRNEQFF. In nucleotides, the CDR3 is TGTGCCAGCAGTAACCCGCCTAGCGGGTTTCGCAATGAGCAGTTCTTC.

The V gene is TRBV6-2 or TRBV6-3, the J gene TRBJ1-5; 8 nucleotides align to TRBD1. V lost 0 bases, J lost 4 bases, and 8 bases stayed unmatched. The V gene's germline CDR1 is MNHEY and CDR2 SVGEGT. The CDR3 loop spans 17 amino acids. The chain's CDR3 is CASSYSTSRTGNQPQHF. CDR3 DNA sequence: TGTGCCAGCAGTTACTCGACTTCCCGGACAGGGAATCAGCCCCAGCATTTT.

This clone has only one observation. The chain employs TRBV6-5 and TRBJ1-1; weak D call: TRBD1 (6 bases). Germline-derived CDR1 and CDR2 are MNHEY and SVGAGI. The CDR3 runs 15 residues. V shed 5 bases and J shed 1 base, with 14 bases lying between them. The CDR3 protein is CASSPRGASNTEAFF. DNA of the CDR3: TGTGCCAGCAGTCCTCGGGGGGCTTCGAACACTGAAGCTTTCTTT.

This sequence joins TRBV6-5 and TRBJ2-7; TRBD1 might be the D (5 bases). This CDR3 has 14 residues. Per germline, CDR1 MNHEY and CDR2 SVGAGI. The germline V and J ends were trimmed by 5 bases and 5 bases, with 16 bases remaining between them. The CDR3, as DNA: TGTGCCAGCAGTCTCAGGGTGGGGCAGGACGAGCAGTACTTC. Protein: CASSLRVGQDEQYF.

This chain joins TRBV4-3 and TRBJ1-2; maybe TRBD1 (5 bases). V lost 1 base and J 3 bases, leaving 15 bases between the germline ends. This CDR3 has 16 amino acids. CDR1 is LGHNA, CDR2 YSLEER, per germline. The CDR3 nucleotides read TGCGCCAGCAGCCAAGGGGACGGCAGGGCAGACTATGGCTACACCTTC. It is translated as CASSQGDGRADYGYTF.

The chain links TRBV4-2 to TRBJ2-1; 8 bases map to TRBD2. V shed 0 bases and J 4 bases; nucleotides not matched to a gene: 5. Germline-derived CDR1 and CDR2 are LGHNA and YNFKEQ. The CDR3 has 16 amino acids. The CDR3 nucleotides read TGTGCCAGCAGCCAAGACCGAGCGGGGGCTTACAATGAGCAGTTCTTC. Its protein product is CASSQDRAGAYNEQFF.

This clone was found many times. The CDR3 reads CASSQEGGSYNSPLHF. The CDR3 nucleotides read TGTGCCAGCAGCCAAGAGGGGGGCTCCTATAATTCACCCCTCCACTTT. The rearrangement uses TRBV3-1 (or the pseudogene TRBV3-2) and TRBJ1-6; the D gene is possibly TRBD1 (5 bases). Germline V gene lookup returns CDR1 LGHDT and CDR2 YNNKEL (reference sequence). Trimming left V 0 bases short and J 0 bases short, with 6 bases between. The CDR3 has 16 amino acids.

The chain has TRBV15 and TRBJ2-7, with TRBD1 matching 10 bases. The germline CDR1 and CDR2 sequences are LNHNV and YYDKDF (reference sequence). V was clipped by 0 bases and J by 5 bases; unmatched bases: 7. This CDR3 contains 16 residues. As DNA, the CDR3 is TGTGCCACCAGCAGAGAGGCGGGACAGGGGAGGGACGAGCAGTACTTC. The encoded protein is CATSREAGQGRDEQYF.

The DNA for the CDR3 is TGTGCCAGCAGTTCTAGCGGGAGCGGCAATGAGCAGTTCTTC. Translation gives CASSSSGSGNEQFF. The gene calls are TRBV6-2 or TRBV6-3 and TRBJ2-1, with TRBD2 matching over 10 bases. The V segment lost 4 bases and the J segment 6 bases; nucleotides outside the gene matches: 3. The CDR3 is 14 amino acids. Germline-derived CDR1 and CDR2 are MNHEY and SVGEGT.

The rearrangement joins TRBV24-1 to TRBJ1-1; D possibly corresponds to TRBD1 (5 bases). Trimming shortened V by 7 bases and J by 9 bases, and 11 bases separated the two germline ends. This CDR3 contains 11 residues. The germline V gene encodes CDR1 KGHDR and CDR2 SFDVKD. Written as DNA, the CDR3 is TGTGCCACCAGCTACCAGGGAAAAGCTTTCTTT. Translating it yields CATSYQGKAFF.

Regarding this clone: This may be a read error, as it is one base from a much larger clone. The V gene is TRBV4-3, the J gene TRBJ2-7; unclear D gene. The CDR3 consists of 14 residues. Germline-derived CDR1 and CDR2 are LGHNA and YSLEER. Deletions cut 0 bases from V and 4 bases from J, with 10 bases between. CDR3 bases: TGCGCCAGCAGCCAAGAATTACAGAGTTACGAGCAGTACTTC. Its protein product is CASSQELQSYEQYF.

This chain uses TRBV6-2 or TRBV6-3 with TRBJ1-5; D not certain. Trimming removed 2 bases from V and 12 bases from J, with 14 bases in between. This CDR3 is built from 13 residues. Per germline, CDR1 MNHEY and CDR2 SVGEGT. In DNA, the CDR3 is TGTGCCAGCAGTTACAGCGAAATCAGGATCCAGCATTTT. It translates to CASSYSEIRIQHF.

This clone is a singleton in its sample. The J gene is TRBJ2-2, the V gene TRBV9; 9 bases are shared with TRBD1. With 3 bases clipped from V and 2 bases from J, the junction kept 5 bases outside the gene matches. In germline, CDR1 is SGDLS, CDR2 YYNGEE. CDR3 length: 16 residues. The CDR3 region is CASSGQGQGNTGELFF. Here the CDR3 DNA reads TGTGCCAGCAGCGGACAGGGACAGGGAAACACCGGGGAGCTGTTTTTT.

This chain connects TRBV6-5 to TRBJ1-5; D perhaps matches TRBD1 (5 bases). From germline, CDR1 is MNHEY and CDR2 SVGAGI. V was clipped by 6 bases and J by 0 bases, with 9 bases between them. This CDR3 comprises 14 residues. Here the CDR3 DNA reads TGTGCCAGCAGCTTCCAGGGTAGCAATCAGCCCCAGCATTTT. Translation gives CASSFQGSNQPQHF.

V and J are TRBV4-3 and TRBJ1-4; D call uncertain. The CDR3 is 16 residues long. Trimming stripped 2 bases from V and 0 bases from J, with 10 bases between. Germline V CDR1 and CDR2: LGHNA, YSLEER. CDR3 residues: CASSQLPTATNEKLFF. Here the CDR3 DNA reads TGCGCCAGCAGCCAACTTCCGACGGCAACTAATGAAAAACTGTTTTTT.

V and J are TRBV28 and TRBJ2-7; D may match TRBD1 or TRBD2 (6 bases each). CDR1 is MDHEN, CDR2 SYDVKM, per germline. The CDR3 sequence is 15 residues long. The V end lost 5 bases, the J end lost 0 bases, and 14 bases lay between the germline ends. The CDR3 protein is CASSQGRMSSYEQYF. The CDR3 DNA is TGTGCCAGCAGTCAGGGGAGGATGAGCTCCTACGAGCAGTACTTC.

This clone was recorded once. This chain links TRBV10-2 with TRBJ1-6; D gene uncertain. This CDR3 contains 13 residues. Germline V CDR1 and CDR2: WSHSY, SAAADI. Trimming shortened V by 6 bases and J by 7 bases, and 10 bases separated the two germline ends. The DNA for the CDR3 is TGCGCCAGCAGCAATGGGGAGAATTCACCCCTCCACTTT. It translates to CASSNGENSPLHF.

CDR3 in amino acids: CATHSGPGGPTF. For the CDR3, the DNA is TGTGCCACCCACTCAGGACCCGGGGGGCCCACCTTC. The J gene is TRBJ1-2, the V gene TRBV4-2; TRBD1 is a possible D gene (6 bases). The CDR3 is 12 amino acids. Germline V gives CDR1 LGHNA, CDR2 YNFKEQ. V was pared by 10 bases and J by 13 bases, with 22 bases between.